These 4 T cell receptor beta chains were all obtained from the same sample, sequenced in a study of PD-L1 blockade in urothelial cancer. Using immunoSEQ multiplex PCR, the repertoire was profiled, and TCRdb retains in-frame clones only, with some absent. This sample yields about 72,000 clones, of which approximately 87% are seen a single time; more than 3.5% belongs to the top ten. Time point meaning: pretreatment peripheral blood. Sequenced material: PBMCs, taken around atezolizumab (anti-PD-L1) treatment. These receptors all stem from a man between 65 and 79 years old with urothelial cancer.

This chain links TRBV29-1 with TRBJ2-5; 8 bases are shared with TRBD2. Unmatched junction bases numbered 9, after V lost 7 bases and J lost 2 bases. There are 14 residues in the CDR3. Germline V CDR1 and CDR2: SQVTM, ANQGSEA. The CDR3 reads CSAPTGGGQETQYF. The CDR3 bases are TGCAGCGCCCCAACCGGCGGGGGGCAAGAGACCCAGTACTTC. Full variable domain (remainder filled in from reference TRBV29-1 and TRBJ2-5): SAVISQKPSRDICQRGTSLTIQCQVDSQVTMMFWYRQQPGQSLTLIATANQGSEATYESGFVIDKFPISRPNLTFSTLTVSNMSPEDSSIYLCSAPTGGGQETQYFGPGTRLLVL.

J is TRBJ2-3 and V is TRBV30; 7 nucleotides line up with TRBD2. There are 15 residues in the CDR3. The V gene's germline CDR1 is GTSNPN and CDR2 SVGIG (reference sequence). J gave up 3 bases and V 6 bases, and 12 bases lay outside the gene matches. The CDR3 loop is CACTVWAGATDTQYF. The CDR3 nucleotides read TGTGCCTGCACCGTATGGGCGGGAGCGACAGATACGCAGTATTTT.

The chain couples TRBV19 to TRBJ1-2; D gene ambiguous. Trimming removed 1 base from V and 8 bases from J, with 8 bases in between. Germline lookup yields CDR1 LNHDA and CDR2 SQIVND (reference sequence). The CDR3 is made up of 12 amino acids. In nucleotides, the CDR3 is TGTGCCAGTAGTATAGGAGGAGGAGGCTACACCTTC. This translates into CASSIGGGGYTF. Looking up the rest from reference TRBV19 and TRBJ1-2 gives the full variable domain: DGGITQSPKYLFRKEGQNVTLSCEQNLNHDAMYWYRQDPGQGLRLIYYSQIVNDFQKGDIAEGYSVSREKKESFPLTVTSAQKNPTAFYLCASSIGGGGYTFGSGTRLTVV.

The rearrangement uses TRBV5-4 and TRBJ2-5; 7 nucleotides line up with TRBD2. Germline V lookup: CDR1 SGHNT, CDR2 YYREEE (reference sequence). V dropped 1 base and J dropped 4; count of bases not matched to a gene: 7. CDR3 size: 15 residues. CDR3 amino acids: CASSLWAGVGETQYF. Written as DNA, the CDR3 is TGTGCCAGCAGCTTGTGGGCGGGAGTGGGAGAGACCCAGTACTTC.